One T cell receptor beta chain is described in this entry. Its antigen is as yet unknown. Germline CDR1 reads KGHSH; CDR2 reads LQKENI. V lost 0 bases to trimming and J lost 1 base; unmatched junction nucleotides: 0. CDR3 size: 16 residues. The entry originates in a study of OX40 agonist ivuxolimab in advanced cancers. Study-wide results and limits: In the 0.1-3.0 mg/kg groups, partial responders showed among the lowest expansion. The mean number of expanded clones was higher in CD8+ T cells than in CD4+. Which antigen the expanded peripheral T cells recognized is unknown. Clonal expansion from baseline to week 6 occurred in both CD4+ and CD8+ T cells.

Using immunoSEQ multiplex PCR, the repertoire was profiled, and TCRdb retains in-frame clones only, with some absent. The table has tens of thousands of clones, 88% seen once; the top ten hold 4.1%. This rearrangement joins TRBV18 to TRBJ2-2; 9 bases agree with TRBD1. The sequence was obtained from an adult with an advanced solid tumor such as melanoma, head and neck, liver or kidney cancer. The specimen was CD4+ or CD8+ T cells sorted from blood, collected in a trial of the OX40 agonist ivuxolimab. Written as DNA, the CDR3 is TGTGCCAGCTCACCACCGGGACAGGGGAACACCGGGGAGCTGTTTTTT. Protein product: CASSPPGQGNTGELFF.